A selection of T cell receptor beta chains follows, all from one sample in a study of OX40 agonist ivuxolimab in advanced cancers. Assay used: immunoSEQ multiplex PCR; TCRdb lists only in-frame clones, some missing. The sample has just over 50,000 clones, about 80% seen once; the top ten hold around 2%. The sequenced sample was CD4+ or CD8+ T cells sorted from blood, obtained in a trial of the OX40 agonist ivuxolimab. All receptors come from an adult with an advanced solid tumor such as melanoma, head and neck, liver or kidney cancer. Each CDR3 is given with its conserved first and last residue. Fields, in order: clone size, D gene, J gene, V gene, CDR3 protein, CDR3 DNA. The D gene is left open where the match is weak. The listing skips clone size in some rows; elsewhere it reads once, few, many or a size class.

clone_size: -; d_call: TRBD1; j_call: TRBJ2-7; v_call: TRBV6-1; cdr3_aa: CASSEVMDRAYEQYF; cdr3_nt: TGTGCCAGCAGTGAAGTAATGGACAGGGCGTACGAGCAGTACTTC
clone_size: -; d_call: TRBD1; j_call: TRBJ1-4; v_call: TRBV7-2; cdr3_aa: CASSSGQGVSEKLFF; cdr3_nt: TGTGCCAGCAGTTCAGGACAGGGGGTATCTGAAAAACTGTTTTTT
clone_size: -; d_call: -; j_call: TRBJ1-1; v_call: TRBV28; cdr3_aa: CASSSSRGGSNTEAFF; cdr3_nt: TGTGCCAGCAGTTCCAGTAGGGGCGGATCGAACACTGAAGCTTTCTTT
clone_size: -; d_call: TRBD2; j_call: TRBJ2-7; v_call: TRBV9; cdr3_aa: CASSGGLAETYEQYF; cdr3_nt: TGTGCCAGCAGCGGGGGACTAGCGGAAACCTACGAGCAGTACTTC
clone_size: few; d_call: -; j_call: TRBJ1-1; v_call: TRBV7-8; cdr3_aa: CASSLAPGGLGEVNTEAFF; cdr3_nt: TGTGCCAGCAGCTTAGCGCCTGGAGGGCTGGGCGAGGTGAACACTGAAGCTTTCTTT
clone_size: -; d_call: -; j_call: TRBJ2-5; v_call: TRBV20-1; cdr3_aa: CSAHSRETQYF; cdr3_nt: TGCAGTGCTCATTCGCGAGAGACCCAGTACTTC
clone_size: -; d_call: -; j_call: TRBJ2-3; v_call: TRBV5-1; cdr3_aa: CASSPGGFTDTQYF; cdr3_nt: TGCGCCAGCAGCCCAGGTGGCTTCACAGATACGCAGTATTTT
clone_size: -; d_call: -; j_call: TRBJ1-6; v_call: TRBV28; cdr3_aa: CASSPIRGGPNSPLHF; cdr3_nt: TGTGCCAGCAGTCCTATTAGAGGGGGTCCCAATTCACCCCTCCACTTT
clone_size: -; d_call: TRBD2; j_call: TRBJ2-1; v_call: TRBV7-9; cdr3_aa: CASSFGLAGEQFF; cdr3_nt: TGTGCCAGCAGCTTTGGACTAGCGGGAGAGCAGTTCTTC
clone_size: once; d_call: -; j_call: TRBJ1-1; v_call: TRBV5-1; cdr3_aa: CASSSYRSMNTEAFF; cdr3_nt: TGCGCCAGCAGCTCCTACAGGTCCATGAACACTGAAGCTTTCTTT
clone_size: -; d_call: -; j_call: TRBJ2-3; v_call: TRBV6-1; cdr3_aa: CAGSEGLYRDTQYF; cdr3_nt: TGTGCCGGTTCGGAGGGGTTATATAGGGATACGCAGTATTTT
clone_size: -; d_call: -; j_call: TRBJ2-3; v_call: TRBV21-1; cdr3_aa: CASNVLADTTDTQYF; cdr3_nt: TGTGCCAGCAACGTACTAGCGGATACCACAGATACGCAGTATTTT
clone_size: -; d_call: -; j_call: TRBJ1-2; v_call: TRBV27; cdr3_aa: CASSDGGFYGYTF; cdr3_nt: TGTGCCAGCAGTGACGGGGGCTTCTATGGCTACACCTTC
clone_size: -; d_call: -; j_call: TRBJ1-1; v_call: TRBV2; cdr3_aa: CASRGRMNTEAFF; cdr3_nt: TGTGCCAGCAGGGGACGGATGAACACTGAAGCTTTCTTT
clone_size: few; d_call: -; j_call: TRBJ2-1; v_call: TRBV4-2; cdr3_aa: CASSQDYGGPPYNEQFF; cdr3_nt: TGTGCCAGCAGCCAAGATTATGGGGGGCCGCCCTACAATGAGCAGTTCTTC
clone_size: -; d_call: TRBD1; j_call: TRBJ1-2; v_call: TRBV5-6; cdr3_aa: CASSLGGGGQANYGYTF; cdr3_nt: TGTGCCAGCAGCTTGGGTGGTGGCGGACAGGCCAACTATGGCTACACCTTC
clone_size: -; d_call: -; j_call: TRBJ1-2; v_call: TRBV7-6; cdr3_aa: CASSPQGQGGYTF; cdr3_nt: TGTGCCAGCAGCCCTCAGGGGCAGGGTGGCTACACCTTC
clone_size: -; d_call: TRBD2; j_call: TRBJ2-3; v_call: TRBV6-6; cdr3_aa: CATLTSRSTDTQYF; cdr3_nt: TGTGCCACATTGACTAGCAGAAGCACAGATACGCAGTATTTT
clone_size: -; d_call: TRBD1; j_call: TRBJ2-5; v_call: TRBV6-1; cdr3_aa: CASSEPGQGSETQYF; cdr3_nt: TGTGCCAGCAGTGAACCGGGACAGGGGTCGGAGACCCAGTACTTC
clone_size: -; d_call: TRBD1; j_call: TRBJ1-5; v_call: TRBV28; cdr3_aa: CASTPGGEGVGQPQHF; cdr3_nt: TGTGCCAGCACCCCAGGGGGGGAGGGTGTTGGACAGCCCCAGCATTTT
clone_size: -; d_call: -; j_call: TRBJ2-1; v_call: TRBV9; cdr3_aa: CASSRGLVGGEQFF; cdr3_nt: TGTGCCAGTAGCCGCGGACTCGTGGGCGGTGAGCAGTTCTTC
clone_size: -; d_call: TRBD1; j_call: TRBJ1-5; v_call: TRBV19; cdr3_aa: CASRTGTGVYSNQPQHF; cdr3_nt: TGTGCCAGTAGGACCGGGACAGGGGTTTATAGCAATCAGCCCCAGCATTTT
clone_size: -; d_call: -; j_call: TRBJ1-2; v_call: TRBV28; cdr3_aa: CASSLWSNYGYTF; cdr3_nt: TGTGCCAGCAGTTTATGGTCTAACTATGGCTACACCTTC
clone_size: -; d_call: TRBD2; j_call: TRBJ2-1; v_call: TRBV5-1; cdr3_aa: CASSSPRRASGRPRDEQFF; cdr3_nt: TGCGCCAGCAGCTCTCCGAGGCGGGCTAGCGGGAGGCCCAGGGATGAGCAGTTCTTC
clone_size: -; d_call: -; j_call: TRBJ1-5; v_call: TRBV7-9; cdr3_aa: CASSHGQEDQPQHF; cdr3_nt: TGTGCCAGCAGCCACGGGCAGGAAGATCAGCCCCAGCATTTT
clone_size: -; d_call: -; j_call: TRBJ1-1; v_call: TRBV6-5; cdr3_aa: CASSLKLGRAEAFF; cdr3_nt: TGTGCCAGCAGTTTAAAATTGGGACGAGCTGAAGCTTTCTTT
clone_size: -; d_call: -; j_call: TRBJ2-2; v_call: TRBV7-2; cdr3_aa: CASSTSSGTARGGELFF; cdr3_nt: TGTGCCAGCAGTACATCCTCCGGGACGGCCCGAGGCGGGGAGCTGTTTTTT
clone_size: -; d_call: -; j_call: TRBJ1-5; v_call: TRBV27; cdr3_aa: CASSQQNNQPQHF; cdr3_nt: TGTGCCAGCAGTCAACAGAACAATCAGCCCCAGCATTTT
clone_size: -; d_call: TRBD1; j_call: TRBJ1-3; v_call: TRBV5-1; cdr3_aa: CASSLMGQGTGNTIYF; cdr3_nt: TGCGCCAGCAGCTTGATGGGACAGGGGACTGGAAACACCATATATTTT
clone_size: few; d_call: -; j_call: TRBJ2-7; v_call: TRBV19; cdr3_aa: CASSMGGRLTYEQYF; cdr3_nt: TGTGCCAGTAGTATGGGCGGCAGGTTGACCTACGAGCAGTACTTC
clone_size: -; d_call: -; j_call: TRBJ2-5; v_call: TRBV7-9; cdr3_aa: CASSPGGQETQYF; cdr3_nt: TGTGCCAGCAGCCCAGGTGGGCAAGAGACCCAGTACTTC
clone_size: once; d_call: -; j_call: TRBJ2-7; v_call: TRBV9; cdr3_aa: CASSAGIGRVGYEQYF; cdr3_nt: TGTGCCAGCAGCGCCGGAATTGGCAGGGTAGGCTACGAGCAGTACTTC
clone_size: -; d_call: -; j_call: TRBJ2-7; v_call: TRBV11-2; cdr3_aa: CASRTGLAYEQYF; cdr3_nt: TGTGCCAGCAGAACCGGGCTCGCGTACGAGCAGTACTTC
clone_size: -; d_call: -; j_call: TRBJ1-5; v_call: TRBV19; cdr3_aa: CASSTPLASNSNQPQHF; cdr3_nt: TGTGCCAGTAGTACCCCCCTCGCATCGAATAGCAATCAGCCCCAGCATTTT
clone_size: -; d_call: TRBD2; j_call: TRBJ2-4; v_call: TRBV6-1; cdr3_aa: CASSEPPHQASGGNIQYF; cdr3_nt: TGTGCCAGCAGTGAACCGCCACATCAGGCTAGCGGGGGGAACATTCAGTACTTC
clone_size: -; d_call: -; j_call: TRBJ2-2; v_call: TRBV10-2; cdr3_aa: CASSELTGNTGELFF; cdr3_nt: TGCGCCAGCAGTGAGTTAACAGGGAACACCGGGGAGCTGTTTTTT
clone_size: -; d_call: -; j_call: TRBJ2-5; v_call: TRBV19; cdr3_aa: CASSPRGREEETQYF; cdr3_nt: TGTGCCAGTAGCCCCCGAGGCAGGGAAGAAGAGACCCAGTACTTC
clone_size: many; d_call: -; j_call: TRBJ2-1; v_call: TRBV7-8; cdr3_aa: CASSLRTTYNEQFF; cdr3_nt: TGTGCCAGCAGCTTAAGGACTACCTACAATGAGCAGTTCTTC
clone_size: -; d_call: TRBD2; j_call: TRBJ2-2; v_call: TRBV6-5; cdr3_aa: CASTAGEGTGELFF; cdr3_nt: TGTGCCAGCACTGCGGGAGAGGGTACCGGGGAGCTGTTTTTT
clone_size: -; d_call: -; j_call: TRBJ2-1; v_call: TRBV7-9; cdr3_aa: CASSLGRLFERSSYNEQFF; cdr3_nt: TGTGCCAGCAGCCTAGGCCGCCTTTTTGAGCGTAGCTCCTACAATGAGCAGTTCTTC
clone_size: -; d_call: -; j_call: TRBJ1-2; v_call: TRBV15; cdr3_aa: CATLGRDRRYTF; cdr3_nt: TGTGCCACCCTTGGGAGGGATCGGCGCTACACCTTC
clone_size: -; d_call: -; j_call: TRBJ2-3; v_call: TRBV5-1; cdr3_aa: CASSLGDDRTDTQYF; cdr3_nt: TGCGCCAGCAGCTTGGGGGACGACCGCACAGATACGCAGTATTTT
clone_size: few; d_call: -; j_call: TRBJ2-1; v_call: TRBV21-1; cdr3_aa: CASSKPTQIYEQFF; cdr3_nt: TGTGCCAGCAGCAAACCGACACAGATCTATGAGCAGTTCTTC
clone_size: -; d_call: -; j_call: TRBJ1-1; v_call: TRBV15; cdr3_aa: CATSLQGGRGTEAFF; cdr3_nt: TGTGCCACCAGCCTTCAAGGGGGGAGAGGCACTGAAGCTTTCTTT
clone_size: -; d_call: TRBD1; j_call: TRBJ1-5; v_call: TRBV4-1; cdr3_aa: CASSQPAGNRGHQPQHF; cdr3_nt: TGCGCCAGCAGCCAACCAGCGGGAAACAGGGGGCACCAGCCCCAGCATTTT
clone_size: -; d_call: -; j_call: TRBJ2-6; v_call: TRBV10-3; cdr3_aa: CAISDPSGANVLTF; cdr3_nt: TGTGCCATCAGTGACCCCTCTGGGGCCAACGTCCTGACTTTC